These 8 T cell receptor beta chains share one sample of origin, sequenced in a study of T cell responses to AZD1222 COVID-19 vaccine. TCRdb's copy holds only in-frame clones and misses some; the assay was immunoSEQ multiplex PCR. The repertoire holds approximately 150,000 clones, with approximately 85% as singletons. Source: peripheral blood, taken 28 days after the second dose of the MenACWY control vaccine. Source of these receptors: an adult who received the MenACWY meningococcal vaccine as a control.

CDR3 sequence reads: CASSLEGLGRSSLINSPLHF. The CDR3 DNA is TGCGCCAGCAGCTTGGAAGGATTAGGTCGCAGTTCCCTGATAAATTCACCCCTCCACTTT. The V call is TRBV5-1, the J call TRBJ1-6, with D unclear. Germline CDR1 is SGHRS and CDR2 is YFSETQ. The CDR3 covers 20 residues. V lost 0 bases and J 7 bases, leaving 26 bases between the germline ends.

This sequence joins TRBV4-1 and TRBJ2-5; D tentatively reads TRBD1 or TRBD2 (5 bases each). V was clipped by 4 bases and J by 4 bases, with 16 bases between them. Germline V gives CDR1 MGHRA, CDR2 YSYEKL. CDR3 length equals 15 residues. The CDR3 sequence is CASSLGQGVRETQYF. For the CDR3, the DNA is TGCGCCAGCAGCCTTGGCCAGGGAGTCCGAGAGACCCAGTACTTC.

V and J are TRBV30 and TRBJ1-5; a possible D gene is TRBD1 (5 bases). The CDR3 extends over 14 amino acids. V was trimmed by 3 bases and J by 3 bases, leaving 12 bases between them. The V gene's germline CDR1 is GTSNPN and CDR2 SVGIG (reference sequence). Here the CDR3 reads CAWSSGTVNQPQHF. CDR3 nucleotide sequence: TGTGCCTGGAGCTCCGGGACCGTCAATCAGCCCCAGCATTTT.

The V gene is TRBV4-2, the J gene TRBJ2-7; D may be TRBD1 (6 bases). The ends were cut back, 8 bases at V and 3 bases at J, with 17 bases in the middle. Germline V gives CDR1 LGHNA, CDR2 YNFKEQ. The CDR3 is made up of 14 amino acids. The CDR3, as DNA: TGTGCCAGCCGACCGGGACACCCAGGCTACGAGCAGTACTTC. Amino acids: CASRPGHPGYEQYF.

This clone appeared a few times. V usage is TRBV19 and J usage is TRBJ2-1, with D possibly called TRBD1 or TRBD2 (7 bases each). The CDR3 runs 19 residues. The germline gives CDR1 LNHDA, CDR2 SQIVND (reference sequence). The V end lost 3 bases, the J end lost 9 bases, and 30 bases lay between the germline ends. The CDR3 loop reads CASSMDRPFSSGPGVEQFF. The CDR3 DNA sequence: TGTGCCAGTAGTATGGACAGGCCGTTTTCTAGCGGACCTGGAGTTGAGCAGTTCTTC.

The V call is TRBV23-1, the J call TRBJ2-6; D is unresolved. TRBV23-1 has ORF status, its function being uncertain. V lost 2 bases, J lost 14 bases, and 16 bases lay in between. CDR3 length: 14 amino acids. The CDR3 sequence: CASSQRTRPTILTF. For the CDR3, the DNA is TGCGCCAGCAGTCAAAGAACAAGGCCTACTATCCTGACTTTC.

The V call is TRBV9, the J call TRBJ2-7; TRBD2 matches at 13 bases. V lost 2 bases, J lost 5 bases, and 4 bases stayed unmatched. There are 15 residues in the CDR3. Germline values: CDR1 SGDLS, CDR2 YYNGEE. The CDR3 DNA follows: TGTGCCAGCAGCGTCACCGGGACTAGCGGGAACGAGCAGTACTTC. As protein: CASSVTGTSGNEQYF.

This rearrangement joins TRBV11-2 to TRBJ2-1, with D possibly being TRBD2 (7 bases). Trimming shortened V by 1 base and J by 4 bases, and 14 bases separated the two germline ends. Germline CDR1 SGHAT, CDR2 FQNNGV. The CDR3 is made up of 16 amino acids. The CDR3 loop reads CASSLVGGRGYNEQFF. The CDR3 bases are TGTGCCAGCAGCTTAGTAGGTGGGAGGGGGTACAATGAGCAGTTCTTC.